The table lists the clone carrying this T cell receptor beta chain with a few counts. The sample belongs to a study of blood T cells in healthy people across ages. Sample-barcoded 5' priming and a J-beta primer mix drove a second PCR of about 7 to 11 cycles. TCRdb reprocessed the 5' RACE reads via MiXCR and lists one record per CDR3 protein. The sample contains around 780,000 distinct CDR3 sequences, roughly 26% of which appear only once. This sample was also put to use in a study of T cells of mothers and their children.

The sample consisted of blood. The TCR sequence derives from a boy between 10 and 17 years old in good health.

The CDR3 loop reads CASSSVGGGTHFDEQFF. The CDR3 nucleotides are TGTGCCAGCAGCTCCGTTGGCGGGGGGACACATTTTGATGAGCAGTTCTTC. The chain has TRBV7-9 and TRBJ2-5; 8 nucleotides align to TRBD2. The J call may be faulty, since TRBJ2-1 better matches the DNA end. Germline CDR1 SEHNR, CDR2 FQNEAQ (reference sequence). The CDR3 loop spans 17 amino acids.